The 27 T cell receptor beta chains given below trace back to one sample, sequenced in a study of CD8+ T cells in alopecia areata (dated by TCRdb to 2016 to 2018). According to the study, the label for this sample's time point signals: approximately 4 weeks on oral tofacitinib. Interpreted using the paper, the treatment or condition label stands for: oral pan-JAK inhibitor, 5-10 mg twice daily. Libraries were constructed by the immunoSEQ multiplex PCR assay. To provide template for TCR sequencing, every sample had RNA extracted and reverse transcribed into cDNA. Drawn from immuneACCESS, this table holds only the in-frame rearrangements with V and J called that TCRdb kept. Clones are partly lost; checked studies trace under half to an unresolved V gene and leave the rest unexplained. Here the sample has about 140,000 clones; approximately 86% occur a single time. The ten largest make up less than 15% of the sample.

The sample was CD8+ T cells sorted from blood, taken at week 4, from a patient treated with tofacitinib. The receptor set was obtained from a human donor with alopecia areata.

The rearrangement joins TRBV6-5 to TRBJ1-5; 7 bases line up with TRBD1. The CDR3 spans 15 residues. The germline V gene has CDR1 MNHEY and CDR2 SVGAGI. Trimming removed 5 bases from V and 1 base from J; junction bases left unmatched: 5. The CDR3 sequence is CASSHGTESNQPQHF. The CDR3 nucleotides are TGTGCCAGCAGTCACGGGACAGAAAGCAATCAGCCCCAGCATTTT.

This chain connects TRBV12-5 to TRBJ2-1; tentative D call: TRBD2 (6 bases). Germline V gene data show CDR1 as LGHNT and CDR2 as FRNRAP. CDR3 size: 16 residues. Trimming removed 3 bases from V and 0 bases from J, with 12 bases in between. CDR3 sequence: CASGFPSESSYNEQFF. DNA of the CDR3: TGTGCTAGTGGTTTTCCTAGCGAAAGCTCCTACAATGAGCAGTTCTTC.

The genes are TRBV6-5 and TRBJ2-1; no reliable D call. CDR1 MNHEY and CDR2 SVGAGI come from the germline V gene. V was clipped by 6 bases and J by 4 bases, with 10 bases between them. The CDR3 length is 13 residues. CDR3 sequence: CASSRGRYNEQFF. CDR3 bases: TGTGCCAGCAGCCGCGGACGGTACAATGAGCAGTTCTTC.

V gene TRBV15 combines with J gene TRBJ2-7; D is unclear. The CDR3 contains 12 residues. With 1 base removed from V and 7 bases from J, the gap between germline ends came to 8 bases. The V gene's germline CDR1 is LNHNV and CDR2 YYDKDF (reference sequence). DNA of the CDR3: TGTGCCACCAGCAGAGTCGGTGGGGAGCAGTACTTC. Translating gives CATSRVGGEQYF.

This clone is a singleton in its sample. The rearrangement links TRBV29-1 to TRBJ2-5; no clear D. V shed 2 bases and J shed 1 base, with 8 bases lying between them. Germline loops: CDR1 SQVTM, CDR2 ANQGSEA. This CDR3 spans 13 amino acids. Here the CDR3 DNA reads TGCAGCGTTGAACGGCCTCTCCAAGAGACCCAGTACTTC. The encoded protein is CSVERPLQETQYF.

The chain recombines TRBV5-1 with TRBJ2-7; TRBD1 agrees at 8 bases. Looked up from germline, CDR1 is SGHRS and CDR2 is YFSETQ. CDR3 size: 13 residues. V lost 7 bases and J lost 5; bases outside the gene matches: 8. CDR3 DNA: TGCGCCAGCGATCGGACAGGGCATGACGAGCAGTACTTC. It encodes CASDRTGHDEQYF.

The chain recombines TRBV29-1 with TRBJ2-6; D unclear. V lost 4 bases and J 0 bases, leaving 7 bases between the germline ends. The CDR3 is made up of 14 amino acids. Germline V gene sequence: CDR1 SQVTM, CDR2 ANQGSEA. CDR3 coding DNA: TGCAGCGTTGCCCTTAGCTCTGGGGCCAACGTCCTGACTTTC. It yields the protein CSVALSSGANVLTF.

The chain carries TRBV5-6 and TRBJ2-3, with TRBD2 identical over 9 bases. Trimming took 1 base from V and 0 from J; bases not matched to a gene: 3. The germline gives CDR1 SGHDT, CDR2 YYEEEE. CDR3 size: 16 residues. The CDR3 reads CASSLYAGGSTDTQYF. CDR3 DNA sequence: TGTGCCAGCAGCTTGTACGCGGGGGGGAGCACAGATACGCAGTATTTT.

This chain joins TRBV9 and TRBJ2-4; D unclear. This CDR3 region has 12 residues. Deletions cut 3 bases from V and 0 bases from J, with 1 base between. Germline V gene sequence: CDR1 SGDLS, CDR2 YYNGEE. The CDR3 is CASSGAKNIQYF. DNA for the CDR3: TGTGCCAGCAGCGGAGCCAAAAACATTCAGTACTTC.

V usage is TRBV5-1 and J usage is TRBJ2-1; 11 positions match TRBD2. This CDR3 contains 17 residues. V lost 1 base and J lost 5; bases outside the gene matches: 8. Germline V CDR1 and CDR2: SGHRS, YFSETQ. In DNA, the CDR3 is TGCGCCAGCAGCTTGACTAGCGGGAGCGCTCCCCACAATGAGCAGTTCTTC. The encoded protein is CASSLTSGSAPHNEQFF.

The chain joins TRBV4-1 to TRBJ1-5; the match to TRBD1 covers 7 bases. J lost 2 bases, V lost 5 bases, and 6 bases had no gene match. Germline loops: CDR1 MGHRA, CDR2 YSYEKL. The CDR3 is 15 amino acids. The chain's CDR3 is CASSFRTGGNQPQHF. The CDR3, as DNA: TGCGCCAGCAGCTTTAGGACAGGCGGCAATCAGCCCCAGCATTTT.

The genes are TRBV4-2 and TRBJ1-2, with D tentatively TRBD1 (5 bases). Trimming took off 7 bases at V and 5 bases at J, with 29 bases between the two ends. Germline CDR1 LGHNA, CDR2 YNFKEQ. The CDR3 sequence is 18 residues long. CDR3: CASKGFMAGSEGGYGYTF. Here the CDR3 DNA reads TGTGCCAGCAAAGGTTTTATGGCAGGGAGTGAAGGAGGATATGGCTACACCTTC.

This clone was observed once. The rearrangement links TRBV10-3 to TRBJ2-7; the match to TRBD1 covers 8 bases. Germline assignment: CDR1 ENHRY and CDR2 SYGVKD. This CDR3 contains 16 residues. The trim removed 0 bases at V and 2 bases at J, leaving 6 bases unmatched. DNA of the CDR3: TGTGCCATCAGTGAGTCCCGGGACAGGAGACCCTACGAGCAGTACTTC. This encodes CAISESRDRRPYEQYF.

V usage is TRBV5-6 and J usage is TRBJ2-7; possible D gene TRBD1, 5 bases. The CDR3 sequence is 13 residues long. Trimming took off 4 bases at V and 7 bases at J, with 15 bases between the two ends. Germline CDR1 is SGHDT and CDR2 is YYEEEE. This CDR3 reads CASSPALTGEQYF. For the CDR3, the DNA is TGTGCCAGCAGCCCAGCCCTCACAGGAGAGCAGTACTTC.

This chain joins TRBV19 and TRBJ2-5; either TRBD1 or TRBD2 may fit D (5 bases each). The V end was cut by 5 bases, the J end by 3 bases, with 13 bases between. Germline lookup yields CDR1 LNHDA and CDR2 SQIVND (reference sequence). The CDR3 runs to 14 residues. This CDR3 reads CASSAARGEETQYF. The DNA for the CDR3 is TGTGCCAGTAGTGCGGCGAGGGGAGAAGAGACCCAGTACTTC. The variable domain in full, completed from reference TRBV19 and TRBJ2-5, reads DGGITQSPKYLFRKEGQNVTLSCEQNLNHDAMYWYRQDPGQGLRLIYYSQIVNDFQKGDIAEGYSVSREKKESFPLTVTSAQKNPTAFYLCASSAARGEETQYFGPGTRLLVL.

V and J are TRBV6-6 and TRBJ2-7, with D tentatively TRBD1 (6 bases). CDR1 is MNHNY and CDR2 is SVGAGI in the germline V gene (reference sequence). The CDR3 is made up of 14 amino acids. V shed 7 bases and J shed 2 bases, with 15 bases lying between them. CDR3 in DNA: TGTGCCAGCACACTAAGACAGGTCCCCTACGAGCAGTACTTC. This codes for CASTLRQVPYEQYF.

The rearrangement links TRBV2 to TRBJ2-1; TRBD1 might be the D (6 bases). In germline, CDR1 is SNHLY, CDR2 FYNNEI. Trimming pared 1 base from V and 0 bases from J, leaving 7 bases between. The CDR3 consists of 15 residues. The CDR3 region is CASSEVGASYNEQFF. CDR3 sequence (DNA): TGTGCCAGCAGTGAAGTGGGGGCCTCCTACAATGAGCAGTTCTTC.

The CDR3 region is CASQGQGVTNYGYTF. CDR3 DNA: TGTGCCAGCCAAGGACAGGGGGTGACGAACTATGGCTACACCTTC. J is TRBJ1-2 and V is TRBV21-1; the table's D gene call, TRBD1, was not cross checked with the DNA. TRBV21-1 represents a pseudogene. CDR3 size: 15 residues.

CDR3 protein: CASSQLLTGGDGANVLTF. Here the CDR3 DNA reads TGTGCCAGCAGCCAACTCTTGACAGGGGGCGATGGGGCCAACGTCCTGACTTTC. The V call is TRBV14, the J call TRBJ2-6; TRBD1 aligns across 10 bases. After removal of 2 bases from V and 3 bases from J, the junction contained 7 bases not matched to a gene. CDR1 and CDR2 from the germline V gene are SGHDN and FVKESK. This CDR3 spans 18 amino acids.

This chain connects TRBV9 to TRBJ1-1, with a possible D match to TRBD1 (5 bases). Trimming took 3 bases from V and 7 from J, leaving 10 bases between them. The CDR3 runs 12 residues. Germline values: CDR1 SGDLS, CDR2 YYNGEE. The CDR3 here is CASSGSDSEAFF. Written as DNA, the CDR3 is TGTGCCAGCAGCGGGTCTGACAGTGAAGCTTTCTTT.

This clone was counted only a few times. This sequence joins TRBV2 and TRBJ2-1; TRBD2 aligns across 12 bases. This CDR3 comprises 13 residues. V lost 9 bases, J lost 5 bases, and 2 bases stayed unmatched. Germline CDR1 SNHLY, CDR2 FYNNEI. The CDR3 DNA reads TGTGCCAGAAGACTAGCGGGAGACAATGAGCAGTTCTTC. Its protein is CARRLAGDNEQFF.

The J gene is TRBJ2-5, the V gene TRBV27, with 8 nucleotides matching TRBD1. The junction had 17 bases not matched to a gene; V was cut back by 10 bases and J by 7 bases. Germline V lookup: CDR1 MNHEY, CDR2 SMNVEV (reference sequence). This CDR3 has 15 residues. The CDR3 spells CATFDGQGGVGTQYF. The CDR3 DNA sequence: TGTGCCACCTTTGATGGACAGGGAGGTGTCGGGACCCAGTACTTC.

The rearrangement uses TRBV18 and TRBJ2-5, with TRBD1 matching over 9 bases. The CDR3 totals 20 residues. CDR1 and CDR2 from the germline V gene are KGHSH and LQKENI. V lost 0 bases, J lost 3 bases, and 17 bases stayed unmatched. The CDR3 DNA is TGTGCCAGCTCACCACCGGGTAGGAGTACAGGGGGCCGAATAGAAGAGACCCAGTACTTC. Residues: CASSPPGRSTGGRIEETQYF.

The J gene is TRBJ1-2, the V gene TRBV25-1; D uncertain. This CDR3 has 13 amino acids. Trimming took 6 bases from V and 2 from J, leaving 10 bases between them. Looked up from germline, CDR1 is MGHDK and CDR2 is SYGVNS. The CDR3 DNA follows: TGTGCCAGCAGCCTAACGGGGAACTATGGCTACACCTTC. Its translation: CASSLTGNYGYTF.

The gene calls are TRBV7-9 and TRBJ1-1; possibly TRBD1 for D (6 bases). Trimming pared 3 bases from V and 6 bases from J, leaving 20 bases between. Germline V gives CDR1 SEHNR, CDR2 FQNEAQ (reference sequence). This CDR3 has 16 amino acids. The CDR3 here is CASSFSGHVLGPEAFF. For the CDR3, the DNA is TGTGCCAGCAGCTTCTCGGGACATGTACTGGGCCCTGAAGCTTTCTTT.

This clone was observed a handful of times. The chain uses TRBV5-6 and TRBJ2-1; D uncertain. The CDR3 runs to 16 residues. CDR1 and CDR2 (germline): SGHDT, YYEEEE. Trimming cost V 0 bases and J 6 bases, with 16 bases left between them. The CDR3 spells CASSLALAERVNEQFF. The CDR3 bases are TGTGCCAGCAGCTTGGCCTTAGCAGAAAGGGTCAATGAGCAGTTCTTC.

This chain uses TRBV6-1 with TRBJ2-7; D not resolved. The CDR3 length is 12 residues. V dropped 5 bases and J dropped 2 bases, with 7 bases sitting between them. The V gene's germline CDR1 is MNHNS and CDR2 SASEGT. The CDR3 DNA follows: TGTGCCAGCAGTTGGGCCCCCTACGAGCAGTACTTC. This sequence encodes CASSWAPYEQYF.